Below are 21 T cell receptor beta chains sequenced from a single sample in a study of CD8+CD57+ T cells in acquired aplastic anemia. CDR3 and TCR beta VDJ profiling relied on a genomic DNA template. TCRdb used MiXCR to reprocess the reads, holding one entry per CDR3 protein. Of about 420,000 distinct CDR3 sequences in the sample, about two thirds are singletons; the top ten hold less than 4%. Source material: sorted CD4+, CD8+, or CD8+CD57+ T cells (not recorded which) from PBMCs. The source of these receptors is a human donor in good health, serving as a control.

V is TRBV9 and J is TRBJ1-1; D may be TRBD1 (5 bases). Germline V gene lookup returns CDR1 SGDLS and CDR2 YYNGEE. The CDR3 is made up of 14 amino acids. V lost 6 bases and J lost 7, with 19 bases in between. The DNA for the CDR3 is TGTGCCAGCACGCGGGCGCGGGGGTGTTATGAAGCTTTCTTT. It is translated as CASTRARGCYEAFF.

This clonotype was seen many times. V and J are TRBV20-1 and TRBJ2-5; TRBD1 is a possible D gene (6 bases). Trimming pared 0 bases from V and 2 bases from J, leaving 16 bases between. Germline loops: CDR1 DFQATT, CDR2 SNEGSKA (reference sequence). This CDR3 has 16 residues. In DNA form, the CDR3 reads TGCAGTGCTAGAGAGGTGAAGGGGGTGGATCAAGAGACCCAGTACTTC. As protein: CSAREVKGVDQETQYF.

This clonotype was observed a handful of times. The chain couples TRBV19 to TRBJ1-4; a weak D match, TRBD1 (5 bases). The CDR3 spans 14 residues. The germline V and J ends were trimmed by 5 bases and 0 bases, with 7 bases remaining between them. Looked up from germline, CDR1 is LNHDA and CDR2 is SQIVND (reference sequence). Here the CDR3 reads CASSGTATNEKLFF. Written as DNA, the CDR3 is TGTGCCAGTAGTGGGACCGCAACTAATGAAAAACTGTTTTTT. The entire variable domain, with the rest obtained from reference TRBV19 and TRBJ1-4, is as follows: DGGITQSPKYLFRKEGQNVTLSCEQNLNHDAMYWYRQDPGQGLRLIYYSQIVNDFQKGDIAEGYSVSREKKESFPLTVTSAQKNPTAFYLCASSGTATNEKLFFGSGTQLSVL.

The table lists this clonotype with many counts. V usage is TRBV11-3 and J usage is TRBJ2-2; D might be TRBD1 (6 bases). V lost 5 bases and J 6 bases, leaving 13 bases between the germline ends. CDR3 length: 14 amino acids. CDR1 SGHNT and CDR2 YENEEA come from the germline V gene. The CDR3 reads CASSPRTVSGELFF. CDR3 nucleotide sequence: TGTGCCAGCAGCCCTCGGACAGTGTCCGGGGAGCTGTTTTTT.

This chain links TRBV11-3 with TRBJ1-5; TRBD1 aligns across 10 bases. The CDR3 runs 15 residues. CDR1 is SGHNT and CDR2 is YENEEA in the germline V gene. With V trimmed by 6 bases and J by 6 bases, 8 bases remained unmatched. The CDR3, as DNA: TGTGCCAGCAGTCGGACACGGGACAGGGGTCAGCCCCAGCATTTT. Translating it yields CASSRTRDRGQPQHF.

This clonotype was found many times. This rearrangement joins TRBV2 to TRBJ1-4; TRBD1 might be the D (5 bases). CDR3 length: 15 amino acids. The V end was cut by 7 bases, the J end by 12 bases, with 24 bases between. Germline CDR1 and CDR2: SNHLY and FYNNEI. The CDR3 DNA follows: TGTGCCAGCACTCGGTCCGGGACTTTTTCCAGGGAACTGTTTTTT. This sequence encodes CASTRSGTFSRELFF.

This clonotype has ten or more counts. This chain uses TRBV2 with TRBJ2-7, with 8 bases aligning to TRBD1. Germline V lookup: CDR1 SNHLY, CDR2 FYNNEI. Germline trimming cut 6 bases from V and 0 bases from J; bases unmatched to any gene: 4. CDR3 length equals 14 residues. The CDR3 protein is CASRRDRNSYEQYF. The CDR3 DNA follows: TGTGCCAGCAGACGGGACAGGAACTCCTACGAGCAGTACTTC.

The J gene is TRBJ2-7, the V gene TRBV29-1, with 11 bases lining up with TRBD2. The germline V gene has CDR1 SQVTM and CDR2 ANQGSEA. There are 13 residues in the CDR3. With 6 bases clipped from V and 3 bases from J, the junction kept 4 bases outside the gene matches. Here the CDR3 DNA reads TGCAGCGTACGCACTAGCGGGGGCTACGAGCAGTACTTC. Residues: CSVRTSGGYEQYF.

In the case of this clonotype: At one of its ends the junction is not consistent with the germline gene, which may arise from a read error. V gene TRBV2 combines with J gene TRBJ2-1; 9 positions agree with TRBD2. The V gene's germline CDR1 is SNHLY and CDR2 FYNNEI. This CDR3 region has 13 residues. The CDR3 here is CASSGGAGGRAVF. The CDR3 DNA follows: TGTGCCAGCAGTGGGGGGGCGGGGGGGCGGGCGGTCTTC.

With regard to this clonotype: This may come from a read error, since a much larger clone is one base off. The chain carries TRBV12-5 and TRBJ1-3, with no clear D. This CDR3 has 15 amino acids. Germline CDR1 and CDR2: LGHNT and FRNRAP. The CDR3 region is CASGESPRLRNAIYF. The CDR3 DNA is TGTGCTAGTGGGGAGTCACCAAGACTCCGAAACGCCATATATTTT.

This clonotype has a handful of counts. Here the CDR3 reads CASSPFSGAAKNIQYF. CDR3 in DNA: TGTGCCAGCAGTCCCTTTAGCGGGGCGGCCAAAAACATTCAGTACTTC. The J gene is TRBJ2-4, the V gene TRBV2; 8 nucleotides align to TRBD2. V lost 5 bases to trimming and J lost 1 base; unmatched junction nucleotides: 7. CDR3 size: 16 residues. Germline CDR1 reads SNHLY; CDR2 reads FYNNEI.

A single count supports this clonotype. This chain links TRBV19 with TRBJ2-1; D might be TRBD1 (5 bases). This CDR3 comprises 16 residues. CDR1 LNHDA and CDR2 SQIVND come from the germline V gene (reference sequence). Trimming shortened V by 5 bases and J by 0 bases, and 14 bases separated the two germline ends. CDR3 sequence reads: CASSEQVLSSYNEQFF. The CDR3 DNA is TGTGCCAGTAGTGAACAGGTCTTGAGCTCCTACAATGAGCAGTTCTTC.

The genes are TRBV2 and TRBJ2-7; weak D call: TRBD2 (5 bases). The CDR3 totals 15 residues. Germline V gene sequence: CDR1 SNHLY, CDR2 FYNNEI. The CDR3 protein is CASSSHGELNYVQNV. The CDR3 DNA reads as TGTGCCAGCAGCTCCCACGGGGAACTGAACTACGTGCAGAACGTC.

Remarks on this clonotype: Given the absence of the conserved phenylalanine or tryptophan at the CDR3 end, a read error is likely. The limits of the CDR3 on the DNA are not certain, so only TCRdb's listed CDR3 is given. The chain carries TRBV9 and TRBJ2-7; no DNA check was done on the table's D call, TRBD1. The CDR3 spans 13 residues, counting both ends. Germline V gene data show CDR1 as SGDLS and CDR2 as YYNGEE. The CDR3 protein is CASSVRVSLRAVL.

The chain links TRBV11-2 to TRBJ1-2, with a tentative D call TRBD1 (6 bases). Per germline, CDR1 SGHAT and CDR2 FQNNGV. Trimming removed 5 bases at V and 3 bases at J, with 19 bases between. CDR3 size: 16 residues. CDR3 in DNA: TGTGCCAGCAGCATGGGACTGGGGGCGTGGGACTATGGCTACACCTTC. Translating gives CASSMGLGAWDYGYTF.

The sample holds many counts of this clonotype. The chain carries TRBV12-3 or TRBV12-4 and TRBJ1-4; D uncertain. The CDR3 is 15 amino acids. V dropped 3 bases and J dropped 7 bases, with 15 bases sitting between them. CDR3 DNA: TGTGCCAGCAGTTTCGTATCGTCGGAGGTTGAAAAACTGTTTTTT. It is translated as CASSFVSSEVEKLFF.

The CDR3 is CASSLGAGGTNTGELFF. The CDR3 nucleotides read TGTGCCAGCAGCTTAGGAGCGGGGGGAACGAACACCGGGGAGCTGTTTTTT. The chain has TRBV11-2 and TRBJ2-2, with 9 bases matching TRBD2. This CDR3 region has 17 residues. CDR1 is SGHAT, CDR2 FQNNGV, per germline. V trimming: 1 base; J trimming: 0 bases; junction bases outside the gene matches: 3.

V usage is TRBV19 and J usage is TRBJ1-6, with a possible D match to TRBD1 (6 bases). This CDR3 comprises 15 residues. V lost 6 bases and J 10 bases, leaving 19 bases between the germline ends. CDR1 and CDR2 from the germline V gene are LNHDA and SQIVND (reference sequence). CDR3 protein: CASSPGTSGRSPLHF. For the CDR3, the DNA is TGTGCCAGTAGCCCAGGGACATCGGGGAGGTCACCCCTCCACTTT.

This clonotype was recorded a few times. The chain joins TRBV15 to TRBJ2-7; D is ambiguous. V was pared by 0 bases and J by 9 bases, with 9 bases between. CDR1 and CDR2 (germline): LNHNV, YYDKDF (reference sequence). CDR3 size: 12 residues. CDR3 nucleotide sequence: TGTGCCACCAGCAGAGATTCGGTGTGGCAGTACTTC. Translation: CATSRDSVWQYF.

Many counts were recorded for this clonotype. V and J are TRBV10-2 and TRBJ1-2; D might be TRBD1 (6 bases). CDR3 length: 15 amino acids. V was cut by 0 bases and J by 4 bases, with 12 bases left in between. Germline assignment: CDR1 WSHSY and CDR2 SAAADI. The CDR3: CASSESGGLGYGYTF. CDR3 nucleotides: TGCGCCAGCAGTGAGTCCGGGGGCTTGGGCTATGGCTACACCTTC.

This clonotype was counted between two and nine times. This may arise from a read error, as a much more abundant clone is one base away. This rearrangement joins TRBV12-3 or TRBV12-4 to TRBJ1-1; TRBD1 aligns across 11 bases. The CDR3 is 14 residues long. J lost 4 bases, V lost 6 bases, and 4 bases had no gene match. CDR3 in amino acids: CASSAGTGGTEAFF. In DNA, the CDR3 is TGTGCCAGCAGCGCCGGGACAGGGGGCACTGAAGCTTTCTTT.